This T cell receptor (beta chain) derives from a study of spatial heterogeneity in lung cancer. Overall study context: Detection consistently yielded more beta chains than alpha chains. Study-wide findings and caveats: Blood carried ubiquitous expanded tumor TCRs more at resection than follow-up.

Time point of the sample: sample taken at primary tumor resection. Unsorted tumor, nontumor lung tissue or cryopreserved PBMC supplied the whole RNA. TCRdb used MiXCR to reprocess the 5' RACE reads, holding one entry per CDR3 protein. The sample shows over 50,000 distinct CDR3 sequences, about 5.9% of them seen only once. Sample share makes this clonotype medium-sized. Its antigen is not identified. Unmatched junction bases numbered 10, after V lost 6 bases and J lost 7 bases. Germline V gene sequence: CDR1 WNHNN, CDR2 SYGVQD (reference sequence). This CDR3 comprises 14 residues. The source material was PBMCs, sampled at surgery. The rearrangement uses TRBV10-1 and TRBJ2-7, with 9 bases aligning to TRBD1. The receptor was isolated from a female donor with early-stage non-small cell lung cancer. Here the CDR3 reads CASRAGTGSGEQYF. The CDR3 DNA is TGCGCCAGCAGGGCCGGGACAGGGTCCGGAGAGCAGTACTTC.